Each of the 32 T cell receptor beta chains below was sequenced from the same sample in a study of blood T cells in healthy people across ages. PCR was performed a second time for roughly 7 to 12 cycles using a sample-barcoded 5' primer and a J-beta primer mix. One entry per CDR3 protein results from TCRdb running MiXCR on the 5' RACE reads. The sample includes roughly 1.9 million distinct CDR3 sequences, about 39% of them seen just once. Material for sequencing was blood. All receptors come from a human donor in good health.

This rearrangement joins TRBV6-1 to TRBJ2-1; D is uncertain. The better agreement between TRBJ2-7 and the DNA end casts doubt on the J call. Germline V gene data show CDR1 as MNHNS and CDR2 as SASEGT. The CDR3 consists of 13 residues. CDR3 bases: TGTGCCAGCAGTGACACTGAAGACTACGAGCAGTACTTC. Translated, it gives CASSDTEDYEQYF.

This chain links TRBV7-8 with TRBJ2-3; 7 nucleotides agree with TRBD2. V was clipped by 5 bases and J by 3 bases; unmatched bases: 8. CDR3 size: 15 residues. Per the germline V gene, CDR1 is SGHVS and CDR2 is FQNEAQ. The CDR3 reads CASSRLGGNTDTQYF. The CDR3 DNA follows: TGTGCCAGCAGCCGTCTGGGGGGGAATACAGATACGCAGTATTTT.

This clonotype has a single count. V is TRBV20-1 and J is TRBJ2-3, with 12 bases matching TRBD2. CDR1 is DFQATT, CDR2 SNEGSKA, per germline (reference sequence). With 3 bases clipped from V and 2 bases from J, the junction kept 6 bases outside the gene matches. The CDR3 has 16 amino acids. The CDR3 DNA reads TGCAGTGCTAGTATGACTAGCGGGGGAGTCACAGATACGCAGTATTTT. Protein: CSASMTSGGVTDTQYF.

In its sample, this clonotype was seen many times. One end of the junction is discordant with germline, which a read error may explain. The rearrangement joins TRBV4-2 to TRBJ2-3; D perhaps matches TRBD2 (6 bases). The CDR3 contains 16 residues. Germline loops: CDR1 LGHNA, CDR2 YNFKEQ. The CDR3 spells CASSQDDRGSTDTQYF. Written as DNA, the CDR3 is TGCGCCAGCAGCCAGGATGATCGGGGGAGCACAGATACGCAGTATTTT.

The chain joins TRBV7-8 to TRBJ2-3; TRBD2 matches 9 bases. The V and J ends lost 3 bases and 0 bases, in that order; junction bases with no gene match: 4. The germline V gene encodes CDR1 SGHVS and CDR2 FQNEAQ. The CDR3 is made up of 16 amino acids. For the CDR3, the DNA is TGTGCCAGCAGCTTCCTAGCGGGGAAGAGCACAGATACGCAGTATTTT. It encodes CASSFLAGKSTDTQYF.

V gene TRBV4-3 combines with J gene TRBJ1-3; D is unresolved. Per germline, CDR1 LGHNA and CDR2 YSLEER. Trimming took off 0 bases at V and 5 bases at J, with 8 bases between the two ends. The CDR3 is made up of 14 amino acids. Written as DNA, the CDR3 is TGCGCCAGCAGCCAAGATATCAGGAGAAACACCATATATTTT. Translating it yields CASSQDIRRNTIYF.

This clonotype was found a few times. V usage is TRBV7-9 and J usage is TRBJ2-1; D possibly matches TRBD1 or TRBD2 (5 bases each). Germline CDR1 and CDR2: SEHNR and FQNEAQ (reference sequence). V lost 5 bases and J lost 5, with 19 bases in between. The CDR3 totals 16 residues. CDR3 DNA: TGTGCCAGCAGCGTTAGGGGCGGGCCTCTGAACAATGAGCAGTTCTTC. Protein sequence: CASSVRGGPLNNEQFF.

The chain couples TRBV12-3 or TRBV12-4 to TRBJ1-5; unclear D gene. The CDR3 contains 15 residues. Trimming left V 7 bases short and J 7 bases short, with 20 bases between. Here the CDR3 reads CASTPTMSVLQPQHF. CDR3 DNA: TGTGCCAGCACCCCGACAATGTCGGTCTTACAGCCCCAGCATTTT.

This rearrangement joins TRBV11-1 to TRBJ2-6; D perhaps matches TRBD1 (5 bases). CDR1 is SGHAT, CDR2 FQDESV, per germline (reference sequence). Deletions cut 2 bases from V and 0 bases from J, with 14 bases between. The CDR3 sequence is 18 residues long. Here the CDR3 DNA reads TGTGCCAGCAGCTTACGAGGACACTCGGGCTCTGGGGCCAACGTCCTGACTTTC. Translating it yields CASSLRGHSGSGANVLTF.

The gene calls are TRBV20-1 and TRBJ1-5; unclear D gene. The CDR3 has 12 residues. Trimming stripped 0 bases from V and 7 bases from J, with 7 bases between. CDR1 is DFQATT, CDR2 SNEGSKA, per germline (reference sequence). Written as DNA, the CDR3 is TGCAGTGCTAGAGATAGAGCGCAGCCCCAGCATTTT. It is translated as CSARDRAQPQHF.

This clonotype has at least ten counts. The chain combines TRBV5-1 with TRBJ2-1; 11 bases align to TRBD1. Germline V gives CDR1 SGHRS, CDR2 YFSETQ. The ends lost 4 bases at V and 11 bases at J; junction bases unmatched: 8. The CDR3 contains 14 residues. The CDR3 DNA is TGCGCCAGCAGCAGAGGACAGGGGGCTAAGCAGCAGTTCTTC. Protein: CASSRGQGAKQQFF.

The chain employs TRBV3-1 and TRBJ1-4; D remains unclear. V lost 4 bases, J lost 8 bases, and 8 bases lay in between. Germline values: CDR1 LGHDT, CDR2 YNNKEL (reference sequence). The CDR3 runs to 12 residues. CDR3 protein: CASSRGREKLFF. In nucleotides, the CDR3 is TGTGCCAGCAGCCGAGGAAGGGAAAAACTGTTTTTT.

Concerning this clonotype: At one end the junction does not follow the germline gene, possibly because of a read error. V gene TRBV4-3 combines with J gene TRBJ2-7; TRBD2 agrees at 11 bases. The CDR3 has 15 residues. Germline lookup yields CDR1 LGHNA and CDR2 YSLEER. CDR3 sequence: CASSQAGTSGYGQYF. The CDR3 nucleotides are TGCGCCAGCAGCCAAGCTGGGACTAGCGGTTACGGGCAGTACTTC.

The chain employs TRBV7-2 and TRBJ2-7; tentatively, D is TRBD1 (6 bases). With 5 bases removed from V and 0 bases from J, the gap between germline ends came to 14 bases. This CDR3 spans 15 amino acids. Germline V CDR1 and CDR2: SGHTA, FQGNSA. As DNA, the CDR3 is TGTGCCAGCAGCCCCAAGGGGGAGAGCTCCTACGAGCAGTACTTC. Translation: CASSPKGESSYEQYF.

This rearrangement joins TRBV12-3 or TRBV12-4 to TRBJ2-7, with TRBD1 identical over 7 bases. The CDR3 runs to 14 residues. After removal of 6 bases from V and 3 bases from J, the junction contained 8 bases not matched to a gene. The CDR3 sequence: CASSTTGFFYEQYF. The CDR3 bases are TGTGCCAGCAGCACGACAGGGTTTTTCTACGAGCAGTACTTC.

This chain links TRBV20-1 with TRBJ2-1; no clear D gene. CDR1 DFQATT and CDR2 SNEGSKA come from the germline V gene (reference sequence). This CDR3 comprises 16 residues. The ends were cut back, 3 bases at V and 3 bases at J, with 18 bases in the middle. The CDR3 DNA reads as TGCAGTGCTAGGGGAAGACTCCTCCGCAGCTACAATGAGCAGTTCTTC. It encodes CSARGRLLRSYNEQFF.

J is TRBJ1-5 and V is TRBV19; D not certain. Deletions cut 3 bases from V and 5 bases from J, with 5 bases between. The CDR3 totals 12 residues. CDR1 and CDR2 (germline): LNHDA, SQIVND (reference sequence). CDR3 sequence (DNA): TGTGCCAGTAGTATTGAGTATCAGCCCCAGCATTTT. Amino acid sequence: CASSIEYQPQHF. Together with reference TRBV19 and TRBJ1-5, the CDR3 gives the full variable domain: DGGITQSPKYLFRKEGQNVTLSCEQNLNHDAMYWYRQDPGQGLRLIYYSQIVNDFQKGDIAEGYSVSREKKESFPLTVTSAQKNPTAFYLCASSIEYQPQHFGDGTRLSIL.

This chain links TRBV5-1 with TRBJ2-5; tentative D call: TRBD2 (6 bases). The CDR3 consists of 16 residues. V lost 4 bases and J lost 3, with 19 bases in between. Germline V CDR1 and CDR2: SGHRS, YFSETQ. The CDR3 loop reads CASSLGGIGAEETQYF. The CDR3 nucleotides read TGCGCCAGCAGCCTTGGGGGGATTGGAGCGGAAGAGACCCAGTACTTC.

The chain combines TRBV7-3 with TRBJ1-1, with D possibly matching TRBD1 (5 bases). The germline V gene has CDR1 SGHTA and CDR2 FQGTGA. Deletions cut 5 bases from V and 6 bases from J, with 16 bases between. The CDR3 runs 14 residues. In DNA form, the CDR3 reads TGTGCCAGCAGCCCCCACAGACTGGGGGCTGAAGCTTTCTTT. Protein: CASSPHRLGAEAFF.

This chain uses TRBV4-3 with TRBJ2-5; TRBD1 might be the D (6 bases). Germline loops: CDR1 LGHNA, CDR2 YSLEER. V lost 2 bases and J 4 bases, leaving 14 bases between the germline ends. This CDR3 comprises 15 residues. CDR3 protein: CASSQTTNRVETQYF. CDR3 nucleotide sequence: TGCGCCAGCAGCCAAACGACGAACAGGGTAGAGACCCAGTACTTC.

V is TRBV7-2 and J is TRBJ2-1; perhaps TRBD2 as D (6 bases). This CDR3 is built from 16 residues. V lost 2 bases, J lost 9 bases, and 20 bases lay in between. Looked up from germline, CDR1 is SGHTA and CDR2 is FQGNSA. The CDR3 DNA follows: TGTGCCAGCAGCTTAAAAGGATGGGGGGTACCCGGTGAGCAGTTCTTC. It encodes CASSLKGWGVPGEQFF.

This chain connects TRBV27 to TRBJ1-4; D call uncertain. The CDR3 loop spans 15 amino acids. In germline, CDR1 is MNHEY, CDR2 SMNVEV (reference sequence). Trimming removed 2 bases at V and 6 bases at J, with 13 bases between. In nucleotides, the CDR3 is TGTGCCAGCAGTTTAGCCTATCACTTAGATGAAAAACTGTTTTTT. Amino acids: CASSLAYHLDEKLFF.

This clonotype was picked up a small number of times. The CDR3 sequence is CASRPSGTSGEQYF. Here the CDR3 DNA reads TGTGCCAGCAGGCCTTCCGGGACTAGCGGGGAGCAGTACTTC. J is TRBJ2-7 and V is TRBV7-2; 12 positions match TRBD2. The CDR3 is made up of 14 amino acids. The germline CDR1 and CDR2 sequences are SGHTA and FQGNSA. Trimming took 6 bases from V and 7 from J; bases not matched to a gene: 7.

The gene calls are TRBV7-2 and TRBJ2-3; TRBD2 matches 13 bases. Trimming removed 7 bases from V and 8 bases from J; junction bases left unmatched: 12. Per the germline V gene, CDR1 is SGHTA and CDR2 is FQGNSA. The CDR3 consists of 16 residues. The CDR3 DNA reads TGTGCCAGCACCATTACCGGGACTAGCGGGGCATCTACGCAGTATTTT. Protein sequence: CASTITGTSGASTQYF.

To note about this clonotype: This likely comes from a read error, as the CDR3 has no conserved phenylalanine or tryptophan at its end. No DNA is shown, since the ends of the CDR3 on it are uncertain; the CDR3 is the one TCRdb lists. The V and J genes are TRBV29-1 and TRBJ2-5; the tabulated D call, TRBD2, remains unverified against the DNA. The germline V gene has CDR1 SQVTM and CDR2 ANQGSEA. The CDR3 numbers 15 amino acids, ends counted. CDR3 in amino acids: CSVEGSLPDGCTFGS.

Comment on this clonotype: Relative to the germline gene, one junction end is altered; a read error may explain this. The gene calls are TRBV4-1 and TRBJ2-1; D uncertain. CDR3 size: 16 residues. Germline V gene data show CDR1 as MGHRA and CDR2 as YSYEKL. The CDR3 DNA reads as TGCGCCAGCAGCCGAGGAGTATTATCCTCCCACAATGAGCAGTTCTTC. Translating it yields CASSRGVLSSHNEQFF.

This chain connects TRBV5-1 to TRBJ2-7; TRBD2 matches 9 bases. The CDR3 has 15 amino acids. Germline V lookup: CDR1 SGHRS, CDR2 YFSETQ. V shed 5 bases, J shed 3 bases, and the junction held 9 bases outside the gene matches. CDR3 loop: CASRNPGLAIYEQYF. The CDR3, as DNA: TGCGCCAGCAGAAACCCGGGACTAGCTATCTACGAGCAGTACTTC.

This clonotype was counted between two and nine times. The J gene is TRBJ1-2, the V gene TRBV29-1; D possibly corresponds to TRBD1 (5 bases). This CDR3 is 11 amino acids long. Deletions cut 7 bases from V and 8 bases from J, with 14 bases between. Germline V gene data show CDR1 as SQVTM and CDR2 as ANQGSEA. CDR3 sequence (DNA): TGCAGCGCCGCACGAGGACACGGCTACACCTTC. Protein sequence: CSAARGHGYTF.

This clonotype was detected a few times. This rearrangement joins TRBV7-6 to TRBJ2-6, with D tentatively TRBD1 or TRBD2 (5 bases each). The V gene lost 5 bases and the J gene lost 0 bases, with 14 bases spanning the gap. Germline values: CDR1 SGHVS, CDR2 FNYEAQ. The CDR3 length is 17 residues. CDR3 in DNA: TGTGCCAGCAGCGCCGAGGGGATGGGCTCTGGGGCCAACGTCCTGACTTTC. It translates to CASSAEGMGSGANVLTF.

A remark on this clonotype: One end of the junction varies from germline; a read error may be responsible. This chain joins TRBV20-1 and TRBJ1-1; D possibly corresponds to TRBD1 (5 bases). In germline, CDR1 is DFQATT, CDR2 SNEGSKA (reference sequence). CDR3 length equals 14 residues. In DNA, the CDR3 is TGCAGTGCTAGCGGACACCGTTTGAACACTGAGGCTTTCTTT. It translates to CSASGHRLNTEAFF.

This chain joins TRBV24-1 and TRBJ2-1; 7 nucleotides align to TRBD1. From germline, CDR1 is KGHDR and CDR2 SFDVKD. V lost 2 bases to trimming and J lost 5 bases; unmatched junction nucleotides: 8. The CDR3 spans 16 residues. In DNA, the CDR3 is TGTGCCACCAGTGATTCGAATCAGGGGGACCACAATGAGCAGTTCTTC. This gives the protein CATSDSNQGDHNEQFF.

The CDR3 DNA sequence: TGCGCCAGCAGCTTGGCCACGGGGACTCTGAACACTGAAGCTTTCTTT. This codes for CASSLATGTLNTEAFF. J is TRBJ1-1 and V is TRBV5-1, with D maybe TRBD1 (5 bases). The CDR3 has 16 residues. V gave up 0 bases and J gave up 0 bases, with 12 bases separating them. Germline V CDR1 and CDR2: SGHRS, YFSETQ.